This TCR beta chain was identified during a study of shared clonotypes between healthy human individuals. Selected positively for CCR7 and CD45RO-negative, naive CD8 cells excluded terminally differentiated effector memory CD45RA+ cells. As handled by the study authors: Junction-only immunoSEQ data arrived without quality scores, meaning filtering differed. Data came from immunoSEQ multiplex PCR; TCRdb stores just in-frame clones and leaves some out. D and trimming were read from the DNA, whereas the V and J calls and clone size are those reported in that table. The sample records around 2,000,000 clones, 85% to 95% being singletons. Points on this clone: The antigen remains unidentified.

This CDR3 is built from 14 residues. Germline assignment: CDR1 SGHRS and CDR2 YFSETQ. V dropped 4 bases and J dropped 0 bases, with 11 bases sitting between them. General study points: Memory subsets generally showed smaller estimated richness than naive subsets did.

This chain connects TRBV5-1 to TRBJ2-7; no firm D call. The source is a man between 18 and 29 years old in good health. Some clones in this sample may be carry-over from other donors' samples. The sample comprised naive CD8+ T cells from PBMCs. The CDR3, as DNA: TGCGCCAGCAGCCCTGACAAGCACTCCTACGAGCAGTACTTC. Its translation: CASSPDKHSYEQYF. The variable domain in full, completed from reference TRBV5-1 and TRBJ2-7, reads KAGVTQTPRYLIKTRGQQVTLSCSPISGHRSVSWYQQTPGQGLQFLFEYFSETQRNKGNFPGRFSGRQFSNSRSEMNVSTLELGDSALYLCASSPDKHSYEQYFGPGTRLTVT.